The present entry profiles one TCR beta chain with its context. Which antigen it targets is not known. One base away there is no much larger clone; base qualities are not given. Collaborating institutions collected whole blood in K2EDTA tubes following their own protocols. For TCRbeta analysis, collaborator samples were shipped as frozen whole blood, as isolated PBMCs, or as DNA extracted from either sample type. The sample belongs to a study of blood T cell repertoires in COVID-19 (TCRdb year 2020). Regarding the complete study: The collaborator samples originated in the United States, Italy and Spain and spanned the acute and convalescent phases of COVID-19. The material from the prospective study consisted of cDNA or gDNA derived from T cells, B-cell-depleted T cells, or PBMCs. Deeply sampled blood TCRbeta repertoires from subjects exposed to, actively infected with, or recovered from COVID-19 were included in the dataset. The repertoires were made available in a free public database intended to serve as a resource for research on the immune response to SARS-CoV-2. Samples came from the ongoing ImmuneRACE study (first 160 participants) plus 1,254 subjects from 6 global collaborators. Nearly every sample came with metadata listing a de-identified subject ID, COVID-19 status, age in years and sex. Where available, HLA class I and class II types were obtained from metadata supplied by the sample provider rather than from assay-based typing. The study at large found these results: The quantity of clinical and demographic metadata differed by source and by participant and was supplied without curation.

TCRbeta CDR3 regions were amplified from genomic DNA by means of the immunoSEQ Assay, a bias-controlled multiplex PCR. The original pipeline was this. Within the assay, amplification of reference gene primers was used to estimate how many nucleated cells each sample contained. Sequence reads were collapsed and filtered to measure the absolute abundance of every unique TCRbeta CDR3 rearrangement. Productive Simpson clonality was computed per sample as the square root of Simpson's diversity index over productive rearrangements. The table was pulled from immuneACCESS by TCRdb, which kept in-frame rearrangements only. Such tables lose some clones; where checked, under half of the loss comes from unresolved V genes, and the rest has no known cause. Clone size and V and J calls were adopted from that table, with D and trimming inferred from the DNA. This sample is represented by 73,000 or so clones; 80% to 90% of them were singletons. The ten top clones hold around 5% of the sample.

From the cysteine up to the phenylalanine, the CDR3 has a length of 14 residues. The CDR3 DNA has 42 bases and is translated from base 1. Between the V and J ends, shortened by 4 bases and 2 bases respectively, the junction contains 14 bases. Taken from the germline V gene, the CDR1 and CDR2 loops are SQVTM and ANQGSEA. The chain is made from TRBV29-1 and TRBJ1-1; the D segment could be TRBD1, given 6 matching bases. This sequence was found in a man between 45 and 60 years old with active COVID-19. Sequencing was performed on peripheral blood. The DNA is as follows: TGCAGCGTTGTCGAGGGGGAATTCAACACTGAAGCTTTCTTT. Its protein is CSVVEGEFNTEAFF. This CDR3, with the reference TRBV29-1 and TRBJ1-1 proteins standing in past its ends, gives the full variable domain SAVISQKPSRDICQRGTSLTIQCQVDSQVTMMFWYRQQPGQSLTLIATANQGSEATYESGFVIDKFPISRPNLTFSTLTVSNMSPEDSSIYLCSVVEGEFNTEAFFGQGTRLTVV.